This record covers a single T cell receptor (beta chain). Its specificity is not known. CDR1 is SQVTM, CDR2 ANQGSEA, per germline. Trimming cost V 7 bases and J 0 bases, with 12 bases left between them. This CDR3 contains 13 residues. Amplification used 60 Vbeta primers and 13 Jbeta primers. Libraries were prepared by immunoSEQ multiplex PCR; TCRdb keeps only in-frame clonotypes and omits some of them. The table shows 50,000 to 65,000 clones, with approximately 71% occurring only once. This record comes from a study of cytomegalovirus exposure and HLA in healthy donors. General study findings and limits: Sequencing depth across donors, presence/absence analyses assumed, was roughly uniform. In vitro experiments confirmed that three CMV-associated chains were specific for CMV antigens.

This TCR was recovered from a middle-aged woman in good health and CMV-seropositive. The V call is TRBV29-1, the J call TRBJ1-1, with a weak D call TRBD1 (6 bases). The specimen was PBMCs. The chain's CDR3 is CSAGDTMNTEAFF. In nucleotides, the CDR3 is TGCAGCGCTGGGGACACGATGAACACTGAAGCTTTCTTT.